This is a list of T cell receptor beta chains from one sample in a study of shared clonotypes between healthy human individuals. Profiling relied on immunoSEQ multiplex PCR, and the TCRdb table lists in-frame clones only, not all of them. Seen here are more than 2 million clones, 93% observed once, and the top ten hold more than 1.5%. The sequencing sample was made of naive CD8+ T cells from PBMCs. The source of these receptors is a man between 18 and 35 years old in good health. Some clones in this sample may be carry-over from other donors' samples. Each CDR3 is given without its conserved first and last residue. Some rows mark clone size as missing; the rest say once, few, many or name a class of expanded clone.

abundance: -
v_gene: TRBV6-1
j_gene: TRBJ1-2
CDR3aa: ASSDSPGSYGYT

abundance: -
v_gene: TRBV27
j_gene: TRBJ2-3
CDR3aa: ASSGGGSTDTQY

abundance: once
v_gene: TRBV28
j_gene: TRBJ2-7
CDR3aa: ASSPLGGAGEQY

abundance: -
v_gene: TRBV7-8
j_gene: TRBJ2-4
CDR3aa: ASSRGRYIAKNIQY

abundance: -
v_gene: TRBV28
j_gene: TRBJ2-2
CDR3aa: ASSLDRVGTGELF

abundance: -
v_gene: TRBV2
j_gene: TRBJ2-2
CDR3aa: ASSASQLGTGELF

abundance: -
v_gene: TRBV25-1
j_gene: TRBJ2-5
CDR3aa: ASSEWGTGQETQY

abundance: -
v_gene: TRBV7-9
j_gene: TRBJ1-6
CDR3aa: ASSLDGSPLH

abundance: -
v_gene: TRBV4-1
j_gene: TRBJ2-7
CDR3aa: ASSRGAGGYYEQY

abundance: -
v_gene: TRBV28
j_gene: TRBJ2-1
CDR3aa: ASKMAWGGLNDQF

abundance: once
v_gene: TRBV5-1
j_gene: TRBJ2-1
CDR3aa: ASRAPDIEYEQF

abundance: -
v_gene: TRBV5-6
j_gene: TRBJ1-2
CDR3aa: ASSFPPRRYNT

abundance: -
v_gene: TRBV13
j_gene: TRBJ2-5
CDR3aa: ASSLEASGSQETQY

abundance: -
v_gene: TRBV27
j_gene: TRBJ1-1
CDR3aa: ASSQLLGTEAF